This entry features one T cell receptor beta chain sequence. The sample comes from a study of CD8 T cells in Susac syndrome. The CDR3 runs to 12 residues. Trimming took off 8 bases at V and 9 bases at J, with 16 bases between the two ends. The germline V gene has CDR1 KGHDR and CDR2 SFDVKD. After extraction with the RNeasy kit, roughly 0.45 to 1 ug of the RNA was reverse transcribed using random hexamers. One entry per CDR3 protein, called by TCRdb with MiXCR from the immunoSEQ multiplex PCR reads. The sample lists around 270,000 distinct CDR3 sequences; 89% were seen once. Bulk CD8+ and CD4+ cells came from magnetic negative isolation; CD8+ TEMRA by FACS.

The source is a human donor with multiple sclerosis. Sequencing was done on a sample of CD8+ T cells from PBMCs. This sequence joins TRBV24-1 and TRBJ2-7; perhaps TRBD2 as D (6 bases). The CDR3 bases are TGTGCCACCATACCCCCGGGGGATGGGCAGTACTTC. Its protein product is CATIPPGDGQYF.